This T cell receptor (beta chain) was retrieved from a study of T-cell reconstitution after alpha-beta-depleted transplantation in children. For TCRbeta, the library was prepared with unique molecular identifiers. TCRdb passed the PCR reads through MiXCR, listing each CDR3 protein once. The table includes some 310,000 distinct CDR3 sequences, over 20% detected once. The CDR3 extends over 13 amino acids. Trimming pared 5 bases from V and 4 bases from J, leaving 10 bases between. The sample holds a few counts of this clonotype. The sample here was PBMCs, mostly from graft donor cells, taken 180 days after TCRalphabeta/CD19-depleted stem cell transplant. The clonotype originates from a male patient under 18 who had a stem cell transplant for acute lymphoblastic leukemia, so the T cells may come from the graft donor. The chain links TRBV12-3 or TRBV12-4 to TRBJ2-3, with D unclear. The CDR3 DNA reads as TGTGCCAGCAGTCCGAGGACCGCAGATACGCAGTATTTT. Translating it yields CASSPRTADTQYF.